This is a list of T cell receptor beta chains from one sample in a study of CD8+ T cells in alopecia areata. The table came from immunoSEQ multiplex PCR; TCRdb's copy has only in-frame clones and leaves some out. Counted here are about 110,000 clones, 59% occurring once; the ten biggest clones make up 20% to 25%. Specimen: CD8+ T cells sorted from blood. The receptors derive from a human donor in good health. CDR3s include the opening cysteine and the closing phenylalanine or tryptophan. Fields, in order: J gene, D gene, V gene, clone size, CDR3 protein, CDR3 DNA. The D gene is left open where the match is weak. The size entry is marked missing in some rows and otherwise reads once, few, many or a size class.

TRBJ2-7 | TRBD1 | TRBV6-6 | . | CASSYPGTGVSYEQYF | TGTGCCAGCAGCTACCCCGGGACAGGGGTCTCCTACGAGCAGTACTTC
TRBJ1-1 | TRBD1 | TRBV5-1 | . | CASSLVGDRKNTEAFF | TGCGCCAGCAGCTTGGTGGGGGACAGAAAGAACACTGAAGCTTTCTTT
TRBJ2-7 | . | TRBV5-1 | few | CASSPQGGSYEQYF | TGCGCCAGCAGCCCACAGGGGGGGTCCTACGAGCAGTACTTC
TRBJ2-5 | . | TRBV4-1 | . | CASSQVTGRTISRMTQYF | TGCGCCAGCAGCCAAGTCACCGGACGAACCATCTCGAGGATGACCCAGTACTTC
TRBJ1-1 | . | TRBV2 | . | CASKDPQYPRGGWLNTEAFF | TGTGCCAGCAAGGATCCCCAATATCCTCGAGGGGGATGGTTGAACACTGAAGCTTTCTTT
TRBJ1-1 | . | TRBV6-5 | . | CASSALNRVQAFF | TGTGCCAGCAGCGCCCTAAACAGGGTCCAAGCTTTCTTT
TRBJ1-4 | TRBD1 | TRBV4-3 | . | CASSLGTGGEKLFF | TGCGCCAGCAGCCTCGGGACAGGGGGGGAAAAACTGTTTTTT
TRBJ2-7 | . | TRBV20-1 | . | CSARQVSEQYF | TGCAGTGCTCGACAGGTCTCGGAGCAGTACTTC
TRBJ2-1 | TRBD2 | TRBV5-1 | . | CASSFVASGGRNEQFF | TGCGCCAGCAGCTTCGTGGCTAGCGGGGGGCGAAATGAGCAGTTCTTC
TRBJ2-3 | TRBD2 | TRBV2 | . | CASSVQERGFTDTQYF | TGTGCCAGCAGTGTTCAGGAGCGGGGGTTCACAGATACGCAGTATTTT
TRBJ2-3 | . | TRBV9 | few | CASSVSGTDSTDTQYF | TGTGCCAGCAGCGTATCCGGGACTGACAGCACAGATACGCAGTATTTT
TRBJ1-1 | . | TRBV19 | . | CASSILLTSDTEAFF | TGTGCCAGTAGTATTCTCCTGACTTCAGACACTGAAGCTTTCTTT
TRBJ2-1 | TRBD2 | TRBV7-6 | . | CASSSVLAGGPNEQFF | TGTGCCAGCAGCTCGGTTCTCGCGGGGGGGCCCAATGAGCAGTTCTTC
TRBJ2-7 | TRBD1 | TRBV6-1 | . | CASSTGGYEQYF | TGTGCCAGCAGTACAGGGGGCTACGAGCAGTACTTC
TRBJ1-1 | . | TRBV27 | once | CASGAGVNTEAFF | TGTGCCAGCGGGGCAGGGGTGAACACTGAAGCTTTCTTT
TRBJ2-1 | . | TRBV11-1 | . | CASSPDGAGEQFF | TGTGCCAGCAGCCCCGATGGGGCGGGGGAGCAGTTCTTC
TRBJ2-1 | . | TRBV5-6 | . | CASLSYNEQFF | TGTGCCAGTCTCTCCTACAATGAGCAGTTCTTC
TRBJ1-3 | . | TRBV7-9 | few | CASSPLLTLSGNTIYF | TGTGCCAGCAGCCCTTTACTAACACTCTCTGGAAACACCATATATTTT
TRBJ2-7 | . | TRBV5-1 | . | CASSLPGRWFEQYF | TGCGCCAGCAGCTTACCCGGACGTTGGTTCGAGCAGTACTTC
TRBJ1-6 | TRBD1 | TRBV2 | few | CASKWAGDRARSPLHF | TGTGCCAGCAAGTGGGCCGGAGACAGGGCTCGGTCACCCCTCCACTTT
TRBJ1-1 | . | TRBV4-3 | once | CASSQDRSSPQNTEAFF | TGCGCCAGCAGCCAAGATAGAAGTTCTCCGCAGAACACTGAAGCTTTCTTT
TRBJ2-5 | TRBD2 | TRBV12-5 | . | CASGLTPGLAVQTQYF | TGTGCTAGTGGTTTAACCCCGGGACTAGCGGTACAGACCCAGTACTTC
TRBJ1-2 | . | TRBV14 | few | CASSQGGMWYTF | TGTGCCAGCAGCCAAGGGGGGATGTGGTACACCTTC
TRBJ1-5 | . | TRBV29-1 | few | CSVEVGSNQPQHF | TGCAGCGTTGAGGTCGGCAGCAATCAGCCCCAGCATTTT
TRBJ2-3 | . | TRBV13 | . | CASSSSGSTQYF | TGTGCCAGCAGCTCCTCGGGGTCTACGCAGTATTTT
TRBJ1-6 | . | TRBV28 | . | CASSDPPGPYNSPLHF | TGTGCCAGCAGTGACCCTCCCGGTCCCTATAATTCACCCCTCCACTTT
TRBJ2-3 | . | TRBV29-1 | . | CSVEDRTDTQYF | TGCAGCGTTGAAGATAGAACAGATACGCAGTATTTT
TRBJ2-3 | . | TRBV4-2 | . | CASSQDRSTDTQYF | TGTGCCAGCAGCCAAGATCGGTCGACAGATACGCAGTATTTT